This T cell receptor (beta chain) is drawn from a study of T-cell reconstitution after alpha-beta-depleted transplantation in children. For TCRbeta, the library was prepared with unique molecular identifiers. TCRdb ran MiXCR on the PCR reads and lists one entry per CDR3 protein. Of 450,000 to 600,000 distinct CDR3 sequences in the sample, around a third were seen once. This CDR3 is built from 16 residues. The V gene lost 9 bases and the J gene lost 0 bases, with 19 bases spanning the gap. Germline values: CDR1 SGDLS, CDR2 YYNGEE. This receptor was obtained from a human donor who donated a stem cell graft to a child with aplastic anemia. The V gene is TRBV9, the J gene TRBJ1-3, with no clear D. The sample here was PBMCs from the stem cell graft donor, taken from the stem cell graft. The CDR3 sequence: CATSQIRFHSGNTIYF. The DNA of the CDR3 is TGTGCCACCTCCCAAATCAGGTTTCACTCTGGAAACACCATATATTTT.